What follows are 2 T cell receptor beta chains derived from one specimen sequenced in a study of siplizumab effects on memory and regulatory T cells. Generated by immunoSEQ multiplex PCR, the TCRdb table keeps only in-frame clones and is missing some. The sample yields around 58,000 clones, less than 85% seen once. Sequencing was carried out using memory CD4+ T cells sorted from blood. These receptors all come from a human donor in good health.

About this clone: Germline and junction disagree at one end, which may indicate a read error. The chain has TRBV6-1 and TRBJ2-3, with 8 bases aligning to TRBD2. The CDR3 totals 15 residues. Per germline, CDR1 MNHNS and CDR2 SASEGT. This CDR3 reads CASREVAGWGDTQYF. CDR3 sequence (DNA): TGTGCCAGCAGGGAAGTAGCGGGATGGGGGGATACGCAGTATTTT.

This clone was detected once. The rearrangement uses TRBV5-5 and TRBJ1-3; D not resolved. The V end lost 0 bases, the J end lost 1 base, and 2 bases lay between the germline ends. This CDR3 is built from 13 residues. The V gene's germline CDR1 is SGHKS and CDR2 YYEKEE (reference sequence). The CDR3 reads CASSLESGNTIYF. The CDR3 DNA sequence: TGTGCCAGCAGCTTGGAATCTGGAAACACCATATATTTT.